This TCR beta chain comes out of a study of Tregs in tolerant kidney transplant recipients. Sequenced by immunoSEQ multiplex PCR; TCRdb stores in-frame clones only, minus some. The top ten clones hold 0.34% of a sample with just under 65,000 clones, 98% of them seen once. The sample consisted of Tregs from blood, taken before the transplant. This TCR was recovered from a human donor who received a combined kidney and bone marrow transplant.

The CDR3 reads CASSQGLAGNQPQHF. The CDR3 region has the DNA TGTGCCAGCAGCCAAGGGTTAGCTGGTAATCAGCCCCAGCATTTT. This chain links TRBV4-2 with TRBJ1-5; D gene uncertain. The CDR3 contains 15 residues. V lost 1 base, J lost 4 bases, and 11 bases lay in between. The germline CDR1 and CDR2 sequences are LGHNA and YNFKEQ.